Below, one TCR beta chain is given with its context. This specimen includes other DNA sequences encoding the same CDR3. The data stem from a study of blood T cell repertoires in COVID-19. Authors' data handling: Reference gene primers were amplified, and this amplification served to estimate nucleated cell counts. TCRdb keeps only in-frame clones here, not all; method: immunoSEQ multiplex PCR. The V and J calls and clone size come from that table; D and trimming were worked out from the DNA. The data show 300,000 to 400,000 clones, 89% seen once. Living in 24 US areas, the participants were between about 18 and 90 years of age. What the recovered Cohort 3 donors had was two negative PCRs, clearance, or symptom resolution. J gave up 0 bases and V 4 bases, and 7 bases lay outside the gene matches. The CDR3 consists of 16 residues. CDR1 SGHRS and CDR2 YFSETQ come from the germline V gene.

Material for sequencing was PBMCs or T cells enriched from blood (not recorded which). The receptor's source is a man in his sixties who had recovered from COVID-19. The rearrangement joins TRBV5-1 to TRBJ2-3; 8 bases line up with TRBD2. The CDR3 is CASSLGLAASTDTQYF. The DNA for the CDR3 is TGCGCCAGCAGCCTAGGACTAGCAGCTAGCACAGATACGCAGTATTTT.